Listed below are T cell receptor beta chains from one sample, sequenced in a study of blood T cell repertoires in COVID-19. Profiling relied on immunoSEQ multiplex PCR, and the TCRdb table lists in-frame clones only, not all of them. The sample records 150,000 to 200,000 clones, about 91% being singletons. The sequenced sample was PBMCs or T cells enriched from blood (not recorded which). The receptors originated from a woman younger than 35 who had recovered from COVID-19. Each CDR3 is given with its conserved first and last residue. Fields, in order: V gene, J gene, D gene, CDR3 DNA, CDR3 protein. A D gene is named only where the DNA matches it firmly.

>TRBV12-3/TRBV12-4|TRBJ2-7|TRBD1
TGTGCCAGCAGGCCAACAGGGGTCTACGAGCAGTACTTC
CASRPTGVYEQYF
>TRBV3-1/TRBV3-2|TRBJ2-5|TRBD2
TGTGCCAGCAGCCAGGCCGGGACTAGCGGGAGCGGGGAGACCCAGTACTTC
CASSQAGTSGSGETQYF
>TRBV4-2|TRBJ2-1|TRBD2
TGTGCCAGCAGCCCCGGACTAGCGGGAGCAAGGGAGCAGTTCTTC
CASSPGLAGAREQFF
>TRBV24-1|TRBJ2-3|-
TGTGCCACCAGTGGGGCAGCTAGCACAGATACGCAGTATTTT
CATSGAASTDTQYF
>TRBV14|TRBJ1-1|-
TGTGCCAGCAGCCAAGTTTCCCACAGTCACACTGAAGCTTTCTTT
CASSQVSHSHTEAFF
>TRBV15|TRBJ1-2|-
TGTGCCACCAGCCCGGGACTGCACTATGGCTACACCTTC
CATSPGLHYGYTF
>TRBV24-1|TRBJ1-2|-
TGTGCCACCAGTCAAGGAGGGACCGAGAAAAGCTACACCTTC
CATSQGGTEKSYTF
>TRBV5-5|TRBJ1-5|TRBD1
TGTGCCAGCAGCCAAGTACAGGGGCAGCCCCAGCATTTT
CASSQVQGQPQHF
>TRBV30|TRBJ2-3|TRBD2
TGTGCCTGGAGTCGAGCTCGGACTAGCGGGCTAAGCACAGATACGCAGTATTTT
CAWSRARTSGLSTDTQYF
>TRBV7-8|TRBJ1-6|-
TGTGCCAGCAGCTCGGGGGTGCGGGGTGGGAATTCACCCCTCCACTTT
CASSSGVRGGNSPLHF
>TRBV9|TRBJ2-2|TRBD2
TGTGCCAGCAGCGTAGGACTAGCGGGAGGGTCTCCGAACACCGGGGAGCTGTTTTTT
CASSVGLAGGSPNTGELFF
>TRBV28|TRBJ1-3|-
TGTGCCAGCAGTTTATACCCCCGTAGTACCGCTGGAAACACCATATATTTT
CASSLYPRSTAGNTIYF
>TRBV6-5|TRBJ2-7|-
TGTGCCAGCACGGGGTTGGGGGAGCAGTACTTC
CASTGLGEQYF
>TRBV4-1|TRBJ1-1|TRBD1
TGCGCCAGCAGCCCTGGCGACAGGGCTGGAGGAGCTTTCTTT
CASSPGDRAGGAFF
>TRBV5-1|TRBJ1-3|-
TGCGCCAGCAGCTTGGACTCCTCTGGAAACACCATATATTTT
CASSLDSSGNTIYF
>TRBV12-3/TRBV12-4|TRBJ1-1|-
TGTGCCAGCAGTTTAAGAGTGAACACTGAAGCTTTCTTT
CASSLRVNTEAFF
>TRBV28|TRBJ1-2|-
TGTGCCAGCAGTTTCCCGGGGAATAACTATGGCTACACCTTC
CASSFPGNNYGYTF
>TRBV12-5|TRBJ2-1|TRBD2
TGTGCTAGTGGTCCCCGTAAAGCGGGAGGAGAAAATGAGCAGTTCTTC
CASGPRKAGGENEQFF